This TCR beta chain was captured by sequencing in a study of blood T cell repertoires in COVID-19. On the study more broadly: Specimens from acute and convalescent COVID-19 originated in the United States, Italy and Spain. PBMCs, B-cell-depleted T cells, or T cells were the source of the cDNA or gDNA that made up the material.

In the original analysis: Quantification of nucleated cells was approximated via reference gene primer amplification. The repertoire was sequenced with immunoSEQ multiplex PCR; TCRdb's copy has only in-frame clones and lacks some. V and J calls and clone size follow that table, whereas D and trimming were derived from the DNA. Here the sample spans 40,000 to 55,000 clones, less than 85% being singletons. The germline V gene has CDR1 SEHNR and CDR2 FQNEAQ (reference sequence). The CDR3 has 14 amino acids. V lost 3 bases, J lost 3 bases, and 12 bases lay in between. The receptor was derived from a man aged 50-60 years with acute or convalescent COVID-19. Sequencing input: peripheral blood. The V and J genes are TRBV7-9 and TRBJ2-7, with D possibly matching TRBD1 (6 bases). The CDR3: CASSFPGESYEQYF. The CDR3 nucleotides are TGTGCCAGCAGCTTCCCAGGGGAGAGCTACGAGCAGTACTTC.